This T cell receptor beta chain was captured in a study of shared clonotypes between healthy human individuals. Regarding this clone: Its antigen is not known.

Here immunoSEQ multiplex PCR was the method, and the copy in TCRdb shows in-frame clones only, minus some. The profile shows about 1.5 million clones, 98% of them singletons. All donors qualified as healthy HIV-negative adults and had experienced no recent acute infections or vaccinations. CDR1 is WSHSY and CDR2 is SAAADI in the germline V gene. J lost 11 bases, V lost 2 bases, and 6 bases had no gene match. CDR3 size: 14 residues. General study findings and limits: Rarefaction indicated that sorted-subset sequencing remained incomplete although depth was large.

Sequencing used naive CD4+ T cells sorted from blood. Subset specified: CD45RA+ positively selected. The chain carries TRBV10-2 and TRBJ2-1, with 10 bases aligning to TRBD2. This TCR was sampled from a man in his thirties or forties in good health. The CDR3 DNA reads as TGCGCCAGCAGTGAGAACCTAGCGGGAGTCAAGCAGTTCTTC. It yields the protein CASSENLAGVKQFF.